This T cell receptor (beta chain) is from a study of regulatory T cells in long-lasting Graves disease. Combining iRepertoire HTBI primers with Arm-PCR of CDR3 regions, the authors built TCR beta libraries. TCRdb re-analysed the multiplex PCR reads in MiXCR, keeping a single row per CDR3 protein. The sample consists of under 800,000 distinct CDR3 sequences, approximately 15% of them appearing once. Worth noting for this clonotype: The junction shows a germline mismatch at one end, possibly a read error.

The CDR3 contains 17 residues. Germline CDR1 reads SEHNR; CDR2 reads FQNEAQ (reference sequence). The time point is: newly diagnosed GD, antithyroid drugs for less than 3 months. There was RNA extracted from PBMCs, and the TCR library was made from it. This same sample was also part of a study on T cells in Graves' hyperthyroidism and ophthalmopathy.

This receptor was identified in a woman in her thirties with Graves disease. The chain recombines TRBV7-9 with TRBJ2-1; D perhaps matches TRBD2 (6 bases). The sequenced sample was peripheral blood mononuclear cells (PBMCs), obtained at new diagnosis, from a patient treated with antithyroid drugs. CDR3 amino acids: CASSLAGGPLGGNEQLF. DNA of the CDR3: TGTGCCAGCAGCTTAGCGGGGGGACCTCTAGGAGGCAATGAGCAGCTCTTC.